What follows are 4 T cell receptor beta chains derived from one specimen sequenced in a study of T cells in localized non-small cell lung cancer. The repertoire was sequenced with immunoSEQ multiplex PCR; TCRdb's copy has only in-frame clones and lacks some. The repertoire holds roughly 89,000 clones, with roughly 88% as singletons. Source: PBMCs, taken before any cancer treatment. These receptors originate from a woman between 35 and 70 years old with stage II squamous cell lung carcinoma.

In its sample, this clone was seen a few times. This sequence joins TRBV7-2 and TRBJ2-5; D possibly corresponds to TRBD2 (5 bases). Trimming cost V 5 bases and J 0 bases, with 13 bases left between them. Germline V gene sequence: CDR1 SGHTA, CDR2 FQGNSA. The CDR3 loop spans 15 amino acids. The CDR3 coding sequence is TGTGCCAGCAGCCCGGTCGGGGTAAACCAAGAGACCCAGTACTTC. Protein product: CASSPVGVNQETQYF.

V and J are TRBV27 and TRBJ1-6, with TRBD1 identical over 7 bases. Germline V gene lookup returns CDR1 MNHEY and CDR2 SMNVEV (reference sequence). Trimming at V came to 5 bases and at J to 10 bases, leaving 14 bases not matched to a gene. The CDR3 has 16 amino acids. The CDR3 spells CASSPHRGGLASPLHF. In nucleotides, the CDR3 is TGTGCCAGCAGTCCTCACAGGGGTGGGTTAGCGTCACCCCTCCACTTT.

The CDR3 bases are TGTGCCAGCAGTGATAAGCGGGGGAGCTCCTACAATGAGCAGTTCTTC. Translation: CASSDKRGSSYNEQFF. The V and J genes are TRBV2 and TRBJ2-1, with 8 bases identical to TRBD2. Germline CDR1 reads SNHLY; CDR2 reads FYNNEI. The V gene end was trimmed by 3 bases and the J gene end by 0 bases; junction bases not matched to a gene: 4. CDR3 size: 16 residues.

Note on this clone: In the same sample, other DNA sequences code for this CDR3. CDR3 residues: CASSLYTEAFF. In DNA, the CDR3 is TGTGCCAGCAGTCTTTACACTGAAGCTTTCTTT. V usage is TRBV2 and J usage is TRBJ1-1; D is uncertain. Deletions cut 5 bases from V and 3 bases from J, with 4 bases between. CDR1 SNHLY and CDR2 FYNNEI come from the germline V gene. The CDR3 runs to 11 residues.